A selection of T cell receptor beta chains follows, all from one sample in a study of T-cell memory formation after mild COVID-19. TCRdb re-derived calls from the 5' RACE reads in MiXCR, one entry per CDR3 protein. The sample lists under 400,000 distinct CDR3 sequences, under 30% occurring once. The sequencing sample was made of PBMCs or a T cell subset sorted from them (not recorded which). These receptor sequences come from an adult woman who had mild COVID-19 (a few samples of this study predate the infection). Cell type and time point are not known. Both conserved end residues are part of each CDR3. D genes are given only for firm matches. Expanded clones are given a class, and other clones once, few, many or no size at all.

j_gene: TRBJ2-1
d_gene: NA
abundance: once
v_gene: TRBV25-1
CDR3nt: TGTGCCAGCAGTGACACCTACTACAATGAGCAGTTCTTC
CDR3aa: CASSDTYYNEQFF

j_gene: TRBJ2-4
d_gene: NA
abundance: NA
v_gene: TRBV30
CDR3nt: TGTGCCTGTGGAGGTCTGGCCATTCAGTACTTC
CDR3aa: CACGGLAIQYF

j_gene: TRBJ1-1
d_gene: NA
abundance: NA
v_gene: TRBV20-1
CDR3nt: TGCAGTGCTAGAGATATTTCCGGGTCTGAAGCTTTCTTT
CDR3aa: CSARDISGSEAFF

j_gene: TRBJ2-5
d_gene: TRBD1
abundance: few
v_gene: TRBV7-9
CDR3nt: TGTGCCAGCAGCGTCGGGACAGTTTCCCAAGAGACCCAGTACTTC
CDR3aa: CASSVGTVSQETQYF

j_gene: TRBJ1-1
d_gene: NA
abundance: few
v_gene: TRBV27
CDR3nt: TGTGCCAGCAGTTTATTAAGCTTAAAGAACATGAACACTGAAGCTTTCTTT
CDR3aa: CASSLLSLKNMNTEAFF

j_gene: TRBJ2-5
d_gene: NA
abundance: few
v_gene: TRBV12-3/TRBV12-4
CDR3nt: TGTGCCAGCACCTTATCTAGGGGTGACCAAGAGACCCAGTACTTC
CDR3aa: CASTLSRGDQETQYF

j_gene: TRBJ2-5
d_gene: NA
abundance: few
v_gene: TRBV7-9
CDR3nt: TGTGCCAGCAGCTTAGCGAGGGGCAGGCAACAAGAGACCCAGTACTTC
CDR3aa: CASSLARGRQQETQYF

j_gene: TRBJ1-1
d_gene: NA
abundance: NA
v_gene: TRBV7-9
CDR3nt: TGTGCCAGCAGTTTATCAGGGGACACTGAAGCTTTCTTT
CDR3aa: CASSLSGDTEAFF

j_gene: TRBJ1-5
d_gene: TRBD1
abundance: NA
v_gene: TRBV7-9
CDR3nt: TGTGCCAGCAGCGCCGGACAGGGAACGAATCAGCCCCAGCATTTT
CDR3aa: CASSAGQGTNQPQHF

j_gene: TRBJ2-2
d_gene: NA
abundance: NA
v_gene: TRBV12-3/TRBV12-4
CDR3nt: TGTGCCAGCAGTTTTTTTGGGGGTAGGGGGGAGCTGTTTTTT
CDR3aa: CASSFFGGRGELFF

j_gene: TRBJ1-2
d_gene: TRBD1
abundance: NA
v_gene: TRBV24-1
CDR3nt: TGTGCCACCAGTGATTCAACCGGGACAGGGGGTCGTCATGGCTACACCTTC
CDR3aa: CATSDSTGTGGRHGYTF

j_gene: TRBJ1-6
d_gene: NA
abundance: few
v_gene: TRBV19
CDR3nt: TGTGCCAGTAGTATTGCGACATTCTCATCCCTCCACTTT
CDR3aa: CASSIATFSSLHF

j_gene: TRBJ2-3
d_gene: NA
abundance: NA
v_gene: TRBV19
CDR3nt: TGTGCCAGTACCCTCCGGTCGGGGGCCGATACGAAGTATTTT
CDR3aa: CASTLRSGADTKYF

j_gene: TRBJ2-1
d_gene: NA
abundance: few
v_gene: TRBV20-1
CDR3nt: TGCAGTGCTAGAGGAGGTTCCAGGGCCAGCTATGAGCAGTTCTTC
CDR3aa: CSARGGSRASYEQFF

j_gene: TRBJ2-7
d_gene: NA
abundance: NA
v_gene: TRBV4-2
CDR3nt: TGTGCCAGCAGCCAAGATTTGGTTTCCTACGAGCAGTACTTC
CDR3aa: CASSQDLVSYEQYF

j_gene: TRBJ1-5
d_gene: NA
abundance: NA
v_gene: TRBV24-1
CDR3nt: TGTGCCACCAGTGATTTGCTCTGCGGCAGCAAACAGCCCCAGCATTTT
CDR3aa: CATSDLLCGSKQPQHF

j_gene: TRBJ2-1
d_gene: TRBD1
abundance: few
v_gene: TRBV5-1
CDR3nt: TGCGCCAGCAGCTGGTATCTCGGGACAGGACACAATGAGCAGTTCTTC
CDR3aa: CASSWYLGTGHNEQFF

j_gene: TRBJ2-2
d_gene: TRBD1
abundance: NA
v_gene: TRBV18
CDR3nt: TGTGCCAGCTCACCTCAGGGGACAGCTAACACCGGGGAGCTGTTTTTT
CDR3aa: CASSPQGTANTGELFF

j_gene: TRBJ2-1
d_gene: NA
abundance: NA
v_gene: TRBV29-1
CDR3nt: TGCAGCGTTGAGCGGGGCACAAACAATGAGCAGTTCTTC
CDR3aa: CSVERGTNNEQFF

j_gene: TRBJ2-4
d_gene: NA
abundance: few
v_gene: TRBV29-1
CDR3nt: TGCAGCGTTTTGGGAACCAAAAACATTCAGTACTTC
CDR3aa: CSVLGTKNIQYF

j_gene: TRBJ2-7
d_gene: TRBD1
abundance: NA
v_gene: TRBV24-1
CDR3nt: TGTGCCACCAGTGATCCCAGACAGGGTAGTCGGGAGCAGTACTTC
CDR3aa: CATSDPRQGSREQYF

j_gene: TRBJ2-2
d_gene: TRBD2
abundance: few
v_gene: TRBV20-1
CDR3nt: TGCAGTGCAGTAGCGGGCGCGAACACCGGGGAGCTGTTTTTT
CDR3aa: CSAVAGANTGELFF

j_gene: TRBJ2-5
d_gene: TRBD2
abundance: NA
v_gene: TRBV29-1
CDR3nt: TGCAGCTGGGGTCGGCGGGGGGGCCGTGAGACCCAGTACTTC
CDR3aa: CSWGRRGGRETQYF

j_gene: TRBJ1-1
d_gene: NA
abundance: NA
v_gene: TRBV11-2
CDR3nt: TGTGCCAGCAGCTTAGAGTTTAACACTGAAGCTTTCTTT
CDR3aa: CASSLEFNTEAFF

j_gene: TRBJ2-7
d_gene: NA
abundance: few
v_gene: TRBV3-1
CDR3nt: TGTGCCAGCAGTACTCTCTACGAGCAGTACTTC
CDR3aa: CASSTLYEQYF

j_gene: TRBJ1-4
d_gene: NA
abundance: few
v_gene: TRBV2
CDR3nt: TGTGCCAGCAGTGCGGCTGGAACGGCTGAAAAACTGTTTTTT
CDR3aa: CASSAAGTAEKLFF

j_gene: TRBJ2-7
d_gene: TRBD2
abundance: NA
v_gene: TRBV6-5
CDR3nt: TGTGCCAGCAGTTACCGAGGACTAGCGGGGGGGCCCGCCGAGCAGTACTTC
CDR3aa: CASSYRGLAGGPAEQYF

j_gene: TRBJ1-6
d_gene: NA
abundance: few
v_gene: TRBV27
CDR3nt: TGTGCCAGCAGGACCGGGACAAGTCCCTCACCCCTCCACTTT
CDR3aa: CASRTGTSPSPLHF

j_gene: TRBJ1-5
d_gene: NA
abundance: NA
v_gene: TRBV6-5
CDR3nt: TGTGCCAGCAGAGTCGACAGATGGAGCAATCAGCCCCAGCATTTT
CDR3aa: CASRVDRWSNQPQHF

j_gene: TRBJ2-5
d_gene: TRBD2
abundance: NA
v_gene: TRBV7-6
CDR3nt: TGTGCCAGCAGTTTGACAGGGGTTGTACTAGCGGGAGTCCGTGGAGAGACCCAGTACTTC
CDR3aa: CASSLTGVVLAGVRGETQYF

j_gene: TRBJ2-2
d_gene: NA
abundance: NA
v_gene: TRBV20-1
CDR3nt: TGCAGTGCAACTGCGGCTAGCCCGAACACCGGGGAGCTGTTTTTT
CDR3aa: CSATAASPNTGELFF

j_gene: TRBJ1-2
d_gene: NA
abundance: few
v_gene: TRBV29-1
CDR3nt: TGCAGCGCCCCACGGGCAGGGAGCATAGGCGGCTACACCTTC
CDR3aa: CSAPRAGSIGGYTF

j_gene: TRBJ2-7
d_gene: NA
abundance: few
v_gene: TRBV12-3/TRBV12-4
CDR3nt: TGTGCCAGCAGTTTGGATCTATCGGTCCGCGAGCAGTACTTC
CDR3aa: CASSLDLSVREQYF

j_gene: TRBJ1-2
d_gene: TRBD1
abundance: NA
v_gene: TRBV29-1
CDR3nt: TGCAGCGTTGAGGCCAGGGGGCGAGCTAACTATGGCTACACCTTC
CDR3aa: CSVEARGRANYGYTF

j_gene: TRBJ1-2
d_gene: NA
abundance: NA
v_gene: TRBV15
CDR3nt: TGTGCCACCAGCTTGGGAGGCAGGTTGGGTTATGGCTACACCTTC
CDR3aa: CATSLGGRLGYGYTF

j_gene: TRBJ2-7
d_gene: NA
abundance: NA
v_gene: TRBV29-1
CDR3nt: TGCAGCGTTGAGGTCGCGGGGCTTGGTAACGAGCAGTACTTC
CDR3aa: CSVEVAGLGNEQYF

j_gene: TRBJ2-7
d_gene: TRBD2
abundance: NA
v_gene: TRBV20-1
CDR3nt: TGCAGTGCGGAGACTAGCGGGAGTTACGAGCAGTACTTC
CDR3aa: CSAETSGSYEQYF

j_gene: TRBJ1-5
d_gene: NA
abundance: NA
v_gene: TRBV7-2
CDR3nt: TGTGCCAGCAGCTTACACCCCGGGCAGCCCCAGCATTTT
CDR3aa: CASSLHPGQPQHF

j_gene: TRBJ2-7
d_gene: TRBD1
abundance: NA
v_gene: TRBV2
CDR3nt: TGTGCCAGCAGTGACCAACCGGGACAGGGGATCCTTGAGCAGTACTTC
CDR3aa: CASSDQPGQGILEQYF

j_gene: TRBJ2-1
d_gene: TRBD2
abundance: NA
v_gene: TRBV9
CDR3nt: TGTGCCAGCAGCGCCCTAGCGGGGGGGATCGGCAATGAGCAGTTCTTC
CDR3aa: CASSALAGGIGNEQFF

j_gene: TRBJ2-3
d_gene: TRBD2
abundance: NA
v_gene: TRBV4-1
CDR3nt: TGCGCCAGCAGACACAGGACTAGCGGGAGGGTTTCAGATACGCAGTATTTT
CDR3aa: CASRHRTSGRVSDTQYF

j_gene: TRBJ1-4
d_gene: NA
abundance: few
v_gene: TRBV5-1
CDR3nt: TGCGCCAGCAGCCCGGACCCGCCCCCTAATGAAAAACTGTTTTTT
CDR3aa: CASSPDPPPNEKLFF